This T cell receptor (beta chain) was observed in a study of blood T cells in healthy people across ages. This CDR3 has 18 residues. Losses at the gene ends were 0 bases for V and 2 bases for J; bases not matched to a gene: 11. CDR1 is MGHRA and CDR2 is YSYEKL in the germline V gene. Ten or more counts support this clonotype. Primers used in a second PCR of about 6 to 11 cycles were a sample-barcoded 5' primer and a J-beta primer mix. TCRdb analysed the 5' RACE reads with MiXCR anew, one entry per CDR3 protein. The table shows about 1.6 million distinct CDR3 sequences, with approximately 32% occurring only once. PBMCs, at least 7 million per sample, were isolated.

Sequenced: blood. This receptor was identified in a woman between 25 and 40 years old in good health. The J gene is TRBJ2-7, the V gene TRBV4-1; 9 bases are shared with TRBD2. In DNA, the CDR3 is TGCGCCAGCAGCCAAGATTTAGTAGCGGGGGACCTTACCTACGAGCAGTACTTC. Its protein product is CASSQDLVAGDLTYEQYF.